One sample yielded the 11 T cell receptor beta chains listed below, sequenced in a study of CD8 T cells in Susac syndrome. With random hexamers, reverse transcription was performed on about 0.5 to 1 ug of RNA. Each CDR3 protein gets one entry after TCRdb re-called the immunoSEQ multiplex PCR reads with MiXCR. In the table there are fewer than 90,000 distinct CDR3 sequences, over 85% of which are singletons. The sequenced sample consisted of CD8+ T cells from PBMCs. All receptors come from a human donor with Susac syndrome.

Details on this clonotype: It is likely a read error, because the conserved phenylalanine at the end of the CDR3 is missing. This chain connects TRBV7-9 to TRBJ1-1; D not certain. This CDR3 spans 13 amino acids. Germline V lookup: CDR1 SEHNR, CDR2 FQNEAQ (reference sequence). V was shortened by 1 base and J by 1 base, with 4 bases between the two germline ends. CDR3 sequence: CASSLGRNTEAFS. As DNA, the CDR3 is TGTGCCAGCAGCTTAGGCAGGAACACTGAAGCTTTCTCT.

The chain carries TRBV7-9 and TRBJ1-3; D call uncertain. Germline-derived CDR1 and CDR2 are SEHNR and FQNEAQ (reference sequence). Trimming removed 5 bases from V and 7 bases from J, with 9 bases in between. The CDR3 extends over 12 amino acids. Here the CDR3 reads CASSVGLNTIYF. CDR3 sequence (DNA): TGTGCCAGCAGCGTAGGGCTCAACACCATATATTTT.

V usage is TRBV6-2 or TRBV6-3 and J usage is TRBJ1-1; TRBD1 matches at 7 bases. CDR3 size: 18 residues. Germline trimming cut 7 bases from V and 0 bases from J; bases unmatched to any gene: 17. Germline CDR1 is MNHEY and CDR2 is SVGEGT. The CDR3 DNA is TGTGCCAGCACCGACCCGGTGTTAGACAGGGCTATGAACACTGAAGCTTTCTTT. Its protein product is CASTDPVLDRAMNTEAFF.

The sample holds a few counts of this clonotype. The chain employs TRBV12-3 or TRBV12-4 and TRBJ2-1, with 13 bases matching TRBD2. This CDR3 contains 15 residues. With V trimmed by 5 bases and J by 7 bases, 5 bases remained unmatched. As DNA, the CDR3 is TGTGCCAGCAGTCCGACTAGCGGGGGGTCTAATGAGCAGTTCTTC. Translating gives CASSPTSGGSNEQFF.

This chain uses TRBV5-6 with TRBJ2-3; TRBD2 matches at 9 bases. The CDR3 sequence is 15 residues long. The V gene end was trimmed by 4 bases and the J gene end by 6 bases; junction bases not matched to a gene: 9. Per the germline V gene, CDR1 is SGHDT and CDR2 is YYEEEE. In DNA form, the CDR3 reads TGTGCCAGCAGCCCTCTTGGCGGGGGGGCGGATACGCAGTATTTT. Translation: CASSPLGGGADTQYF. The variable domain in full, completed from reference TRBV5-6 and TRBJ2-3, reads DAGVTQSPTHLIKTRGQQVTLRCSPKSGHDTVSWYQQALGQGPQFIFQYYEEEERQRGNFPDRFSGHQFPNYSSELNVNALLLGDSALYLCASSPLGGGADTQYFGPGTRLTVL.

This chain links TRBV9 with TRBJ1-6; D gene ambiguous. Trimming removed 0 bases at V and 5 bases at J, with 9 bases between. CDR3 length: 15 amino acids. Germline loops: CDR1 SGDLS, CDR2 YYNGEE. The CDR3 nucleotides read TGTGCCAGCAGCGTAGGGGGTAACAATAATTCACCCCTCCACTTT. Translated: CASSVGGNNNSPLHF.

The chain uses TRBV27 and TRBJ1-5; D perhaps matches TRBD1 (5 bases). Trimming shortened V by 2 bases and J by 6 bases, and 17 bases separated the two germline ends. Germline V gene data show CDR1 as MNHEY and CDR2 as SMNVEV (reference sequence). This CDR3 has 16 residues. The CDR3 protein is CASSLSFVPGTQPQHF. The DNA of the CDR3 is TGTGCCAGCAGTTTAAGTTTCGTACCAGGGACTCAGCCCCAGCATTTT.

This chain joins TRBV10-3 and TRBJ1-2; unclear D gene. V was pared by 0 bases and J by 2 bases, with 16 bases between. Germline lookup yields CDR1 ENHRY and CDR2 SYGVKD. This CDR3 has 17 residues. The CDR3 bases are TGTGCCATCAGTGAGTCTATATTCACAGCGGCCAACTATGGCTACACCTTC. Protein product: CAISESIFTAANYGYTF.

This clonotype was detected only a few times. V gene TRBV4-3 combines with J gene TRBJ2-7; D may be TRBD1 (6 bases). With 4 bases removed from V and 5 bases from J, the gap between germline ends came to 18 bases. The germline V gene has CDR1 LGHNA and CDR2 YSLEER. The CDR3 totals 15 residues. The CDR3 coding sequence is TGCGCCAGCAGCCCACAGGGAAAGTCCCCGGACGAGCAGTACTTC. This codes for CASSPQGKSPDEQYF.

This clonotype was seen only once. The CDR3 nucleotides read TGCAGCGTTGAGATAGCGGGACCCTCCTACGAGCAGTACTTC. Its protein is CSVEIAGPSYEQYF. The rearrangement joins TRBV29-1 to TRBJ2-7, with 8 bases matching TRBD2. Looked up from germline, CDR1 is SQVTM and CDR2 is ANQGSEA. The CDR3 is 14 amino acids. Losses at the gene ends were 3 bases for V and 0 bases for J; bases not matched to a gene: 4.

The V call is TRBV9, the J call TRBJ1-2, with TRBD1 matching 7 bases. The CDR3 spans 15 residues. The J segment lost 6 bases and the V segment lost 0 bases, leaving 8 bases of the junction unmatched. CDR1 SGDLS and CDR2 YYNGEE come from the germline V gene. As DNA, the CDR3 is TGTGCCAGCAGCGTAGCCGTCGACAGGGATGATGGCTACACCTTC. This translates into CASSVAVDRDDGYTF. Using reference TRBV9 and TRBJ1-2 for the parts outside the CDR3, the full variable domain is DSGVTQTPKHLITATGQRVTLRCSPRSGDLSVYWYQQSLDQGLQFLIQYYNGEERAKGNILERFSAQQFPDLHSELNLSSLELGDSALYFCASSVAVDRDDGYTFGSGTRLTVV.